Sequencing of this T cell receptor beta chain was carried out in a study of CD4 and CD8 cells across lung adenocarcinoma regions. The ends lost 6 bases at V and 2 bases at J; junction bases unmatched: 6. Germline lookup yields CDR1 MNHEY and CDR2 SVGAGI. This CDR3 is 16 amino acids long. Localized lung adenocarcinoma, a non-small cell lung cancer, affected the donors. One entry per CDR3 protein, called by TCRdb with MiXCR from the PCR reads. Among several thousand distinct CDR3 sequences, 45% to 60% were seen once, and the ten largest hold around 21%. This clonotype was obtained from a female donor with lung adenocarcinoma. The CD4 and CD8 labels of this study may be unreliable. Material: CD8+ T cells from the center of a lung tumor. J is TRBJ2-3 and V is TRBV6-5; 12 nucleotides agree with TRBD1. The chain's CDR3 is CASSSGTGGVTDTQYF. In DNA, the CDR3 is TGTGCCAGCAGCAGCGGGACAGGGGGCGTCACAGATACGCAGTATTTT.